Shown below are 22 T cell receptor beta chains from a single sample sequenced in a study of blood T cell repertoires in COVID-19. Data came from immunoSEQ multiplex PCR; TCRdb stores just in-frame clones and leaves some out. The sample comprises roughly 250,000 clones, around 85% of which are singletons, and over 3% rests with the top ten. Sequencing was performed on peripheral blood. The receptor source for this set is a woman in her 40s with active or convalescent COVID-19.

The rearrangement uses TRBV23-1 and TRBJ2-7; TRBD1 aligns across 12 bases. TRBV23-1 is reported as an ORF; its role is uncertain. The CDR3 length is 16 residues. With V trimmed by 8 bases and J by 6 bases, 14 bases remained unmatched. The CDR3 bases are TGCGCCAGCCCCGACCGGGACAGGGGGCCCTCGGCCGAGCAGTACTTC. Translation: CASPDRDRGPSAEQYF.

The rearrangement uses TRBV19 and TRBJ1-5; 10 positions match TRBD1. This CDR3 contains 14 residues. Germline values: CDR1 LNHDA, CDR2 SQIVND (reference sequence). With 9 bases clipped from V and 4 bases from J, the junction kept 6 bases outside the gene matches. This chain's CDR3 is CASGGQGVNQPQHF. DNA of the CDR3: TGTGCCAGCGGCGGACAGGGGGTAAATCAGCCCCAGCATTTT.

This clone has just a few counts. DNA for the CDR3: TGTGCCGGGAGGGCAGGGAGCTCCTACGAGCAGTACTTC. It codes for CAGRAGSSYEQYF. V gene TRBV2 combines with J gene TRBJ2-7, with 7 bases aligning to TRBD2. The J segment lost 0 bases and the V segment lost 11 bases, leaving 7 bases of the junction unmatched. The CDR3 consists of 13 residues. Per the germline V gene, CDR1 is SNHLY and CDR2 is FYNNEI.

CDR3 sequence: CASSLRGQGSSGYTF. The CDR3 region has the DNA TGTGCCAGCAGCTTAAGAGGACAGGGTTCTAGTGGCTACACCTTC. The chain employs TRBV7-2 and TRBJ1-2; 8 bases are a match to TRBD1. The CDR3 spans 15 residues. The V gene's germline CDR1 is SGHTA and CDR2 FQGNSA. With V trimmed by 2 bases and J by 7 bases, 9 bases remained unmatched. Full variable domain (outside the CDR3, taken from reference TRBV7-2 and TRBJ1-2): GAGVSQSPSNKVTEKGKDVELRCDPISGHTALYWYRQSLGQGLEFLIYFQGNSAPDKSGLPSDRFSAERTGGSVSTLTIQRTQQEDSAVYLCASSLRGQGSSGYTFGSGTRLTVV.

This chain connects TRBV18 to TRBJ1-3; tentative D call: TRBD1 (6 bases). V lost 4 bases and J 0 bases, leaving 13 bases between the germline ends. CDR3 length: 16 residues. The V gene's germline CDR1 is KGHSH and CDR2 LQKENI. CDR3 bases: TGTGCCAGCTCACTAGCTACAGGGAGCTCTGGAAACACCATATATTTT. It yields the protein CASSLATGSSGNTIYF.

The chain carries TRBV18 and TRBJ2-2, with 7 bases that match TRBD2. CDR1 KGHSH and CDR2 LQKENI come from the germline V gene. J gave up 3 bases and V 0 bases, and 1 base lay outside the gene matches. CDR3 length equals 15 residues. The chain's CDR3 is CASSPPGLHTGELFF. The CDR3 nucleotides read TGTGCCAGCTCACCACCGGGACTACACACCGGGGAGCTGTTTTTT.

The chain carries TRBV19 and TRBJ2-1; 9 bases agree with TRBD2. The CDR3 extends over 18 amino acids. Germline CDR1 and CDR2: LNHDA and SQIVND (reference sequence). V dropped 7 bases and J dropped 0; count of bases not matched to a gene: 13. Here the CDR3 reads CASTGEAGGISSYNEQFF. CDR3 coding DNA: TGTGCCAGTACAGGGGAAGCGGGGGGCATAAGCTCCTACAATGAGCAGTTCTTC.

The CDR3 region has the DNA TGTGCCAGCCGAGCTGCCTATAATTCACCCCTCCACTTT. Amino acid sequence: CASRAAYNSPLHF. The chain employs TRBV5-5 and TRBJ1-6; no firm D call. The CDR3 sequence is 13 residues long. The V end was cut by 7 bases, the J end by 2 bases, with 7 bases between. CDR1 is SGHKS, CDR2 YYEKEE, per germline (reference sequence).

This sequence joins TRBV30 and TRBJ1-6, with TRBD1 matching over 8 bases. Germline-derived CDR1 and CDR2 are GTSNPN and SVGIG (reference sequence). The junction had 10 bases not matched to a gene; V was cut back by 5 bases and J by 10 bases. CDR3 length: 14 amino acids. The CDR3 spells CAWSTQGVRSPLHF. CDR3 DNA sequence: TGTGCCTGGTCGACACAGGGGGTGAGGTCACCCCTCCACTTT.

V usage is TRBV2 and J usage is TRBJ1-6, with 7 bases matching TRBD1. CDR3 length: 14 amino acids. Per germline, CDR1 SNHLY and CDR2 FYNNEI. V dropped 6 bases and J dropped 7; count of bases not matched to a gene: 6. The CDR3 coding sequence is TGTGCCAGCAGCGACAGGGTGGGGAATTCACCCCTCCACTTT. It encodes CASSDRVGNSPLHF.

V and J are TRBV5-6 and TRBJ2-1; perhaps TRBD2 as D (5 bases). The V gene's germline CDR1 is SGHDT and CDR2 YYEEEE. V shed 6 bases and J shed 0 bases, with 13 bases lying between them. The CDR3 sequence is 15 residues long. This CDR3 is CASTLRVSSYNEQFF. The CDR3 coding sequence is TGTGCCAGCACCCTGCGGGTGAGCTCCTACAATGAGCAGTTCTTC.

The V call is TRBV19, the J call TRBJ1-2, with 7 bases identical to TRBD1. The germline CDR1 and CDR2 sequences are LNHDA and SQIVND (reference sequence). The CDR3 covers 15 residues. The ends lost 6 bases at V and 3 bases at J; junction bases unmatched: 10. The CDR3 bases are TGTGCCAGTAGGCCCGGGACAGACACCGACTATGGCTACACCTTC. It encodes CASRPGTDTDYGYTF.

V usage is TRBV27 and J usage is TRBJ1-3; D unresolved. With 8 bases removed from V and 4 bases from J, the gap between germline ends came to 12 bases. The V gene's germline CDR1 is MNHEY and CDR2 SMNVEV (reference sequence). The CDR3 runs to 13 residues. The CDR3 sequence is CASSPVGGNTIYF. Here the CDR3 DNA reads TGTGCCAGCTCGCCCGTGGGCGGAAACACCATATATTTT.

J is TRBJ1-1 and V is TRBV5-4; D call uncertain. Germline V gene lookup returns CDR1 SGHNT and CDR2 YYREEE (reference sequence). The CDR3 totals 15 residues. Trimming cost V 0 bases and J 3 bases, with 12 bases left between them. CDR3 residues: CASSLESSYYTEAFF. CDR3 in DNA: TGTGCCAGCAGCTTGGAGTCTAGCTATTACACTGAAGCTTTCTTT.

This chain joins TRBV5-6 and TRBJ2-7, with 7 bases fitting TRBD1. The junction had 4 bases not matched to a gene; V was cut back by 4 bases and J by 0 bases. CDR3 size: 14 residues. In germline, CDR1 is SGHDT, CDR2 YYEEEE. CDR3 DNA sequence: TGTGCCAGCAGCCCTCGGGACAGCTCCTACGAGCAGTACGTC. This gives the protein CASSPRDSSYEQYV.

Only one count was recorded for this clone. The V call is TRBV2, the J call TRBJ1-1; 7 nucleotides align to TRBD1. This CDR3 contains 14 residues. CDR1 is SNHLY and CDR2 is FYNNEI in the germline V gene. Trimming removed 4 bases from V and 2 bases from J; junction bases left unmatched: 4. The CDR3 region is CASSGYRGNTEAFF. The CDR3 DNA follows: TGTGCCAGCAGTGGCTACAGGGGAAACACTGAAGCTTTCTTT.

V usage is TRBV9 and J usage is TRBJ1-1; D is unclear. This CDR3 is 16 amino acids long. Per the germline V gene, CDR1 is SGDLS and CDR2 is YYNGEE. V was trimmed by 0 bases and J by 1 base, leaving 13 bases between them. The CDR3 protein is CASSVASGATNTEAFF. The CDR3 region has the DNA TGTGCCAGCAGCGTAGCGTCGGGAGCGACGAACACTGAAGCTTTCTTT.

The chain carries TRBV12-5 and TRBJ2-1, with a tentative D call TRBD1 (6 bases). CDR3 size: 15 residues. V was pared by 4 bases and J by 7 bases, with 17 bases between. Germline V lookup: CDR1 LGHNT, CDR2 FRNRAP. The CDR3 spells CASGSGQGYRNEQFF. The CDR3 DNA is TGTGCTAGTGGTTCGGGGCAGGGGTATCGGAATGAGCAGTTCTTC.

CDR3 in DNA: TGCGCCAGCAGTCAGACAGGCCGGAATGAAAAACTGTTTTTT. Translation gives CASSQTGRNEKLFF. The genes are TRBV23-1 and TRBJ1-4, with D maybe TRBD1 (6 bases). TRBV23-1 is an ORF, and what it does is uncertain. CDR3 length: 14 residues. V was trimmed by 3 bases and J by 5 bases, leaving 10 bases between them.

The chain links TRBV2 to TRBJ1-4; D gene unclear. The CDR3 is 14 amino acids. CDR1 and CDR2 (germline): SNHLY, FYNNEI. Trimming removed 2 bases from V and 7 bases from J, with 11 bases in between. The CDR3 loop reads CASSEQRVGEKLFF. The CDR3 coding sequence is TGTGCCAGCAGTGAACAGAGGGTTGGTGAAAAACTGTTTTTT.

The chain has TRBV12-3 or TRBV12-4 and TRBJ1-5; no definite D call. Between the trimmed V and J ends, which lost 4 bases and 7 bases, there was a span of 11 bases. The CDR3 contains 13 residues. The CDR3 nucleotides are TGTGCCAGCAGTTCGAGGGAGACCCAGCCCCAGCATTTT. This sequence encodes CASSSRETQPQHF.

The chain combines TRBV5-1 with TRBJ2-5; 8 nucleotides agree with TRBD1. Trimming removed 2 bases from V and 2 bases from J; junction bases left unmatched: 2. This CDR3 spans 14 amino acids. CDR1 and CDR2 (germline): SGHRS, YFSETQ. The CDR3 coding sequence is TGCGCCAGCAGCTTACAGGGGGTACAAGAGACCCAGTACTTC. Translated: CASSLQGVQETQYF.